Shown below are 9 T cell receptor beta chains from a single sample sequenced in a study of blood T cell repertoires in COVID-19. Some clones are missing from TCRdb's copy, which holds only in-frame ones; the method was immunoSEQ multiplex PCR. This sample has about 270,000 clones, with 70% to 90% found just once. The specimen sequenced was peripheral blood. The origin of the receptors is a woman aged 70-85 years with acute or convalescent COVID-19.

This clone was observed a handful of times. This chain uses TRBV3-1 (or the pseudogene TRBV3-2) with TRBJ2-3, with D perhaps TRBD2 (6 bases). Looked up from germline, CDR1 is LGHDT and CDR2 is YNNKEL (reference sequence). This CDR3 spans 17 amino acids. The V end was cut by 2 bases, the J end by 0 bases, with 15 bases between. Written as DNA, the CDR3 is TGTGCCAGCAGCCAACCGTGGAGGGCGGGAAGCACAGATACGCAGTATTTT. Translated, it gives CASSQPWRAGSTDTQYF.

This chain connects TRBV5-6 to TRBJ1-1; D unclear. Deletions cut 4 bases from V and 5 bases from J, with 18 bases between. The CDR3 has 15 amino acids. CDR1 and CDR2 (germline): SGHDT, YYEEEE. CDR3 sequence: CASSRRGLGGTEAFF. In nucleotides, the CDR3 is TGTGCCAGCAGCCGGAGAGGGCTCGGTGGGACTGAAGCTTTCTTT.

The DNA for the CDR3 is TGTGCCTGGAGCCAAAGACAGGCCAGTCTTACGCAGTATTTT. Protein: CAWSQRQASLTQYF. The chain employs TRBV30 and TRBJ2-3; a weak D match, TRBD1 (6 bases). V was trimmed by 3 bases and J by 8 bases, leaving 18 bases between them. Germline CDR1 GTSNPN, CDR2 SVGIG (reference sequence). This CDR3 has 14 residues.

Only a few counts were recorded for this clone. The rearrangement links TRBV6-6 to TRBJ1-2, with D unclear. The V end lost 6 bases, the J end lost 6 bases, and 17 bases lay between the germline ends. This CDR3 has 14 residues. Germline CDR1 MNHNY, CDR2 SVGAGI (reference sequence). CDR3 DNA sequence: TGTGCCAGCAGCAAAAGAGCAAGAACAGATGGCTACACCTTC. Translation gives CASSKRARTDGYTF.

In this sample, this clone turned up once. The V gene is TRBV30, the J gene TRBJ2-5, with D tentatively TRBD1 (5 bases). CDR1 GTSNPN and CDR2 SVGIG come from the germline V gene (reference sequence). This CDR3 is built from 13 residues. V lost 5 bases and J 2 bases, leaving 12 bases between the germline ends. The CDR3 sequence is CAWGRGSQETQYF. CDR3 nucleotides: TGTGCCTGGGGTAGGGGTTCTCAAGAGACCCAGTACTTC.

The chain is built from TRBV29-1 and TRBJ2-3; 8 bases are shared with TRBD2. Trimming removed 6 bases from V and 1 base from J; junction bases left unmatched: 6. Looked up from germline, CDR1 is SQVTM and CDR2 is ANQGSEA. The CDR3 extends over 14 amino acids. CDR3 in amino acids: CSVIPRGGTDTQYF. The CDR3 DNA reads TGCAGCGTAATACCGCGGGGGGGCACAGATACGCAGTATTTT.

The chain employs TRBV11-3 and TRBJ2-1; D is uncertain. This CDR3 contains 13 residues. V lost 1 base, J lost 4 bases, and 5 bases lay in between. Germline assignment: CDR1 SGHNT and CDR2 YENEEA. CDR3 sequence (DNA): TGTGCCAGCAGCTTAGCCGGTTACAATGAGCAGTTCTTC. It translates to CASSLAGYNEQFF.

V is TRBV5-4 and J is TRBJ1-3; possible D gene TRBD1, 6 bases. V lost 0 bases to trimming and J lost 4 bases, with 14 bases between them. This CDR3 has 16 amino acids. Germline assignment: CDR1 SGHNT and CDR2 YYREEE (reference sequence). DNA for the CDR3: TGTGCCAGCAGCTTGGGGGGACAAGTGAAGGGAAACACCATATATTTT. It codes for CASSLGGQVKGNTIYF.

The rearrangement joins TRBV3-1 (or the pseudogene TRBV3-2) to TRBJ2-5; 9 bases align to TRBD2. The CDR3 is 15 amino acids. CDR1 is LGHDT and CDR2 is YNNKEL in the germline V gene (reference sequence). Trimming at V came to 5 bases and at J to 7 bases, leaving 11 bases not matched to a gene. The CDR3 coding sequence is TGTGCCAGCAGCGGGCGAGCGGGGGGCGCAGGGACCCAGTACTTC. Translation gives CASSGRAGGAGTQYF.